This T cell receptor (beta chain) derives from a study of T cell changes during pregnancy in multiple sclerosis. The CDR3 sequence is 17 residues long. TCRdb's copy holds only in-frame clones and misses some; the assay was immunoSEQ multiplex PCR. Among some 120,000 clones listed, roughly 92% were seen once. The rearrangement uses TRBV21-1 and TRBJ2-5; the table's D call TRBD1 went unverified against the DNA. TRBV21-1 is termed a pseudogene. Specimen: peripheral blood, collected in the third trimester of pregnancy. The sequence came from a female donor with multiple sclerosis, enrolled in a pregnancy study. The CDR3 DNA reads as TGTGCCAGCAGCAAAGACGGGGCAGGGGGGTTGAGAGAGACCCAGTACTTC. Its translation: CASSKDGAGGLRETQYF.